This paragraph covers one T cell receptor beta chain sequence. The CDR3 runs to 16 residues. Germline V gives CDR1 SEHNR, CDR2 FQNEAQ (reference sequence). V lost 5 bases, J lost 2 bases, and 9 bases stayed unmatched. In the source study's methods: Nucleated cell counts were estimated from reference gene primer amplification. Profiled with immunoSEQ multiplex PCR; TCRdb holds only in-frame clones, not every one. V and J calls and clone size come straight from that table; D and trimming were deduced from the DNA. Of over 250,000 clones listed, more than 75% are singletons. The data are from a study of blood T cell repertoires in COVID-19. About the study: Samples representing acute and convalescent COVID-19 were sourced from the United States, Italy and Spain.

The receptor comes from a woman in her 40s who had recovered from COVID-19. This chain connects TRBV7-9 to TRBJ2-7, with TRBD1 identical over 10 bases. Material for sequencing was peripheral blood. The DNA of the CDR3 is TGTGCCAGCAGCCCCCGGCGGGGACAGGGGCCCTACGAGCAGTACTTC. This translates into CASSPRRGQGPYEQYF.